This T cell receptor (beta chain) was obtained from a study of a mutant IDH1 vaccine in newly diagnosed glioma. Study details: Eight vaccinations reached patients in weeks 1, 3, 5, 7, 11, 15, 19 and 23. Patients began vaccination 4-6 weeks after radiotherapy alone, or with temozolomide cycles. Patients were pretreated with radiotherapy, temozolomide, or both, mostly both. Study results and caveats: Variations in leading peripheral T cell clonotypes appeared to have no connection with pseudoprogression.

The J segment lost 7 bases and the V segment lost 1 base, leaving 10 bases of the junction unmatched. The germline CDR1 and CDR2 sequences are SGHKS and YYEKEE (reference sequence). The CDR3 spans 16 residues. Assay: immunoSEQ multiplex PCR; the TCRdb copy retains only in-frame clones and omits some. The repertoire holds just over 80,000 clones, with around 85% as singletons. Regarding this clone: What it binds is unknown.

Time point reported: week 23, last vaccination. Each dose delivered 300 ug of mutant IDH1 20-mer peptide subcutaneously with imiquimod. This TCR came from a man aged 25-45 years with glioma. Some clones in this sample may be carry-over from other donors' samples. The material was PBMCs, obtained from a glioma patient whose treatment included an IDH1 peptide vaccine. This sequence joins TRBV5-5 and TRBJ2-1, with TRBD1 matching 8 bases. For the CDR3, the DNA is TGTGCCAGCAGCTTGATGGGCAGGGGGCATTGGAATGAGCAGTTCTTC. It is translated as CASSLMGRGHWNEQFF. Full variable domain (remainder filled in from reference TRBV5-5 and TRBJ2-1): DAGVTQSPTHLIKTRGQQVTLRCSPISGHKSVSWYQQVLGQGPQFIFQYYEKEERGRGNFPDRFSARQFPNYSSELNVNALLLGDSALYLCASSLMGRGHWNEQFFGPGTRLTVL.